The clone carrying this T cell receptor (beta chain) has only a few counts. Hyperthyroidism of Graves' type that showed no ophthalmopathy progression within 18 months was stable. With a duration under 2 months, the hyperthyroidism was newly diagnosed in patients aged 18 to 65. Together with thyroid ultrasound, orbital computed tomography, serum thyroxine and TRAb, clinical symptoms were used for diagnoses. A roughly 9.7 ml volume of fresh peripheral blood provided the PBMCs. The CDR3 runs to 16 residues. Germline V gives CDR1 KGHDR, CDR2 SFDVKD. Deletions cut 0 bases from V and 14 bases from J, with 24 bases between. Amplification targeted TCR beta CDR3 regions from RNA transcripts. The study used the HTBI primer set for a first-round RT-PCR of the TCR CDR3. TCRdb re-called the multiplex PCR reads through MiXCR, storing one row per CDR3 protein. The sample includes about 560,000 distinct CDR3 sequences, 15% to 20% seen only once; the top ten take 18%.

The data derive from a study of T cells in Graves' hyperthyroidism and ophthalmopathy. V is TRBV24-1 and J is TRBJ2-5; D is uncertain. This sequence was found in a woman between 18 and 30 years old with Graves' hyperthyroidism. Sample: blood. CDR3 region: CATSDLLKERCPRRYF. The CDR3 nucleotides read TGTGCCACCAGTGATTTGCTCAAGGAGCGCTGCCCGAGGCGATACTTC.